This entry is about one T cell receptor beta chain. This entry belongs to a study of CD8+ T cells in alopecia areata. Study-level background: The duration of tofacitinib was 6 to 18 months, with 6 months off drug afterward.

Extraction and reverse transcription of RNA yielded cDNA as the sequencing template. Method: immunoSEQ multiplex PCR; TCRdb's copy keeps in-frame clones and lacks some. The data hold over 100,000 clones, with 49% observed a single time. The V end was cut by 5 bases, the J end by 3 bases, with 13 bases between. The V gene's germline CDR1 is PRHDT and CDR2 FYEKMQ (reference sequence). The CDR3 is made up of 14 amino acids. The chain carries TRBV13 and TRBJ2-5; D is ambiguous. The origin of this receptor is a human donor with alopecia areata. The sequencing used CD8+ T cells sorted from blood, collected at week 0. CDR3 region: CASSLVAEKETQYF. DNA for the CDR3: TGTGCCAGCAGCCTGGTGGCGGAGAAAGAGACCCAGTACTTC. Full variable domain (outside the CDR3, taken from reference TRBV13 and TRBJ2-5): AAGVIQSPRHLIKEKRETATLKCYPIPRHDTVYWYQQGPGQDPQFLISFYEKMQSDKGSIPDRFSAQQFSDYHSELNMSSLELGDSALYFCASSLVAEKETQYFGPGTRLLVL.